The T cell receptor (beta chain) described here comes from a study of beta chain features in type 1 diabetes. Whole-study results and caveats: In all four CD4+ subsets, TCRB CDR3 length was significantly, moderately reduced in type 1 diabetes. Using cDNA template may skew counts toward highly expressing activated cells.

Investigators reverse transcribed all isolated RNA, so they sequenced expressed TCRB transcripts. TCRdb keeps only in-frame clones here, not all; method: immunoSEQ multiplex PCR. The sample records tens of thousands of clones, over 40% being singletons. Germline V gene lookup returns CDR1 MDHEN and CDR2 SYDVKM. The V gene lost 6 bases and the J gene lost 1 base, with 9 bases spanning the gap. The CDR3 is 13 residues long. With respect to this clone: Antigen unknown.

V gene TRBV28 combines with J gene TRBJ2-5; D is perhaps TRBD1 (6 bases). The sequenced material came from Tregs from blood. This TCR came from a man aged 25 to 40 with type 1 diabetes. CDR3 DNA sequence: TGTGCCAGCAGGGGGGCAGCCCAAGAGACCCAGTACTTC. This encodes CASRGAAQETQYF.